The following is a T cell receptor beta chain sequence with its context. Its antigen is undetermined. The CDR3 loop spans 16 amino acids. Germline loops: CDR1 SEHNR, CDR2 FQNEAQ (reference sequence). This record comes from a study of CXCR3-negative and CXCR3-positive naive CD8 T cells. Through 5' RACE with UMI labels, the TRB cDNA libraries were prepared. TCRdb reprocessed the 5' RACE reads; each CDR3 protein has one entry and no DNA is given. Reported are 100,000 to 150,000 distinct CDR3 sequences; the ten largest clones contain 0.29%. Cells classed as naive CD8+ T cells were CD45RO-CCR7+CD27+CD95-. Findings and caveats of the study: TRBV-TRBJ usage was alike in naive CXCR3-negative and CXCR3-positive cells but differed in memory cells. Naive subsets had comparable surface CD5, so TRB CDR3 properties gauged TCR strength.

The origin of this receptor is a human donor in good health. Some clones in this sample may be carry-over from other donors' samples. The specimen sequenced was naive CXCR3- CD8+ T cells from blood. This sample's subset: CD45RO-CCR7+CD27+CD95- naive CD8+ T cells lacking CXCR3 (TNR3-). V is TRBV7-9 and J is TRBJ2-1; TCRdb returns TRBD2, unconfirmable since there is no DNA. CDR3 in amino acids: CASSLRVGPRGNEQFF. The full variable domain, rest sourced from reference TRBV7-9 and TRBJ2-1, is DTGVSQNPRHKITKRGQNVTFRCDPISEHNRLYWYRQTLGQGPEFLTYFQNEAQLEKSRLLSDRFSAERPKGSFSTLEIQRTEQGDSAMYLCASSLRVGPRGNEQFFGPGTRLTVL.